These 24 T cell receptor beta chains share one sample of origin, sequenced in a study of T cells in Graves' hyperthyroidism and ophthalmopathy. TCR beta CDR3 regions were amplified from RNA transcripts. The primer set for the first-round RT-PCR of the TCR CDR3 was HTBI. Each CDR3 protein gets one entry after TCRdb re-called the multiplex PCR reads with MiXCR. The sample has approximately 590,000 distinct CDR3 sequences; approximately 44% are singletons. Sequencing input: peripheral blood or thyroid tissue (not recorded which). The receptors come from a woman aged 18-29 years with Graves' hyperthyroidism.

CDR3 amino acids: CATTGTGSTEAFF. The CDR3 region has the DNA TGTGCCACTACGGGGACAGGGAGCACTGAAGCTTTCTTT. This sequence joins TRBV15 and TRBJ1-1; 9 positions agree with TRBD1. The CDR3 contains 13 residues. In germline, CDR1 is LNHNV, CDR2 YYDKDF (reference sequence). The J segment lost 4 bases and the V segment lost 9 bases, leaving 6 bases of the junction unmatched. The full variable domain, its missing parts supplied by reference TRBV15 and TRBJ1-1, is DAMVIQNPRYQVTQFGKPVTLSCSQTLNHNVMYWYQQKSSQAPKLLFHYYDKDFNNEADTPDNFQSRRPNTSFCFLDIRSPGLGDTAMYLCATTGTGSTEAFFGQGTRLTVV.

As for this clonotype: It may be a read error: a sequence one base away is much more abundant. Without the conserved terminal phenylalanine or tryptophan, this CDR3 likely stems from a read error. V gene TRBV25-1 combines with J gene TRBJ1-2; possibly TRBD1 for D (5 bases). V was trimmed by 6 bases and J by 4 bases, leaving 9 bases between them. Per germline, CDR1 MGHDK and CDR2 SYGVNS. The CDR3 loop spans 12 amino acids. The CDR3 sequence: CASSVTGYGYTL. For the CDR3, the DNA is TGTGCCAGCAGCGTCACAGGCTATGGCTACACCCTC.

The rearrangement joins TRBV7-6 to TRBJ2-7, with TRBD1 as a possible D gene (6 bases). Germline V CDR1 and CDR2: SGHVS, FNYEAQ. V lost 4 bases, J lost 6 bases, and 10 bases lay in between. The CDR3 has 12 residues. Written as DNA, the CDR3 is TGTGCCAGCAGCTCCGCCAGGGGCGAGCAGTACTTC. The encoded protein is CASSSARGEQYF.

On this clonotype itself: Possible read error: a much larger clone is one base away. The chain links TRBV7-6 to TRBJ1-2; 7 nucleotides match TRBD1. Per the germline V gene, CDR1 is SGHVS and CDR2 is FNYEAQ. The CDR3 is 15 amino acids. V shed 5 bases, J shed 8 bases, and the junction held 14 bases outside the gene matches. This chain's CDR3 is CASSPTVDRAQGYTF. CDR3 in DNA: TGTGCCAGCAGCCCCACGGTCGACAGGGCACAGGGCTACACCTTC.

This clonotype was recorded at least ten times. This chain uses TRBV15 with TRBJ1-6; 9 bases align to TRBD1. Germline V gene sequence: CDR1 LNHNV, CDR2 YYDKDF (reference sequence). V trimming: 0 bases; J trimming: 10 bases; junction bases outside the gene matches: 13. CDR3 length: 18 amino acids. The chain's CDR3 is CATSRDPQGQGVGSPLHF. CDR3 DNA sequence: TGTGCCACCAGCAGAGATCCTCAGGGACAGGGTGTAGGCTCACCCCTCCACTTT.

This clonotype has a handful of counts. CDR3 nucleotides: TGTGCCAGCAGTGAATTTTTGCGGCGTTCCTACGAGCAGTACTTC. It is translated as CASSEFLRRSYEQYF. This chain connects TRBV2 to TRBJ2-7, with D unclear. The CDR3 is 15 residues long. Germline loops: CDR1 SNHLY, CDR2 FYNNEI. V was shortened by 2 bases and J by 1 base, with 12 bases between the two germline ends.

This clonotype showed up many times. V and J are TRBV2 and TRBJ2-7; no reliable D call. The germline gives CDR1 SNHLY, CDR2 FYNNEI. Trimming stripped 3 bases from V and 0 bases from J, with 3 bases between. This CDR3 is built from 12 residues. CDR3 residues: CASSDSSYEQYF. Written as DNA, the CDR3 is TGTGCCAGCAGTGATAGCTCCTACGAGCAGTACTTC.

This rearrangement joins TRBV15 to TRBJ1-6; D ambiguous. This CDR3 region has 13 residues. CDR1 is LNHNV, CDR2 YYDKDF, per germline (reference sequence). The CDR3 DNA follows: TGTGCTAGAGTTCCAGGACTAAATTCACCCCTCCACTTT. As protein: CARVPGLNSPLHF.

The J gene is TRBJ2-1, the V gene TRBV29-1, with TRBD1 as a possible D gene (5 bases). The last part of the DNA fits TRBJ2-7 better; the J call may be wrong. CDR1 and CDR2 (germline): SQVTM, ANQGSEA. This CDR3 contains 13 residues. DNA for the CDR3: TGCAGCGTTGGACTGGGGCAAGGGAATGAGCAGTACTTC. This codes for CSVGLGQGNEQYF.

This chain's CDR3 is CASSEHTGFSGNTIYF. The CDR3 region has the DNA TGTGCCAGCAGTGAACATACAGGGTTCTCTGGAAACACCATATATTTT. This rearrangement joins TRBV25-1 to TRBJ1-3, with D tentatively TRBD1 (6 bases). The V end was cut by 2 bases, the J end by 0 bases, with 11 bases between. The CDR3 contains 16 residues. Germline CDR1 MGHDK, CDR2 SYGVNS.

This clonotype was seen a handful of times. V gene TRBV2 combines with J gene TRBJ2-7; 7 nucleotides line up with TRBD1. The CDR3 covers 13 residues. With 6 bases clipped from V and 2 bases from J, the junction kept 4 bases outside the gene matches. Germline assignment: CDR1 SNHLY and CDR2 FYNNEI. The CDR3 is CASSRTGTYEQYF. DNA for the CDR3: TGTGCCAGCAGCCGGACAGGAACCTACGAGCAGTACTTC.

The chain employs TRBV15 and TRBJ2-7; the match to TRBD2 covers 7 bases. This CDR3 spans 14 amino acids. Germline CDR1 reads LNHNV; CDR2 reads YYDKDF (reference sequence). J gave up 12 bases and V 0 bases, and 11 bases lay outside the gene matches. DNA of the CDR3: TGTGCCACCAGCAGAGATCGGGTGGCGGGAGAGGTGTACTTC. Translation: CATSRDRVAGEVYF.

Only a few counts were recorded for this clonotype. The gene calls are TRBV2 and TRBJ1-2, with D uncertain. Germline assignment: CDR1 SNHLY and CDR2 FYNNEI. V lost 6 bases and J lost 3, with 17 bases in between. The CDR3 consists of 15 residues. The CDR3 here is CASSPSRSSYYGYTF. The CDR3 nucleotides are TGTGCCAGCAGCCCTTCGAGGAGTTCTTACTATGGCTACACCTTC.

J is TRBJ1-5 and V is TRBV2; TRBD1 might be the D (5 bases). Between the trimmed V and J ends, which lost 8 bases and 0 bases, there was a span of 11 bases. Looked up from germline, CDR1 is SNHLY and CDR2 is FYNNEI. This CDR3 spans 14 amino acids. Written as DNA, the CDR3 is TGTGCCAGCGGGGGAGGGTCTAGCAATCAGCCCCAGCATTTT. Residues: CASGGGSSNQPQHF.

This chain joins TRBV20-1 and TRBJ2-5; no reliable D call. Germline assignment: CDR1 DFQATT and CDR2 SNEGSKA (reference sequence). The CDR3 length is 12 residues. V was trimmed by 3 bases and J by 1 base, leaving 6 bases between them. The CDR3 spells CSASVAQETQYF. Written as DNA, the CDR3 is TGCAGTGCTAGTGTAGCCCAAGAGACCCAGTACTTC.

V and J are TRBV24-1 and TRBJ2-3; D may be TRBD1 (6 bases). Trimming took 3 bases from V and 2 from J, leaving 11 bases between them. The CDR3 totals 15 residues. CDR1 and CDR2 from the germline V gene are KGHDR and SFDVKD. CDR3 in amino acids: CATSDAGQPTDTQYF. The CDR3 nucleotides read TGTGCCACCAGTGATGCTGGACAGCCCACAGATACGCAGTATTTT.

The J gene is TRBJ1-1, the V gene TRBV15, with TRBD1 as a possible D gene (5 bases). The CDR3 length is 16 residues. V lost 0 bases and J 4 bases, leaving 15 bases between the germline ends. CDR1 and CDR2 (germline): LNHNV, YYDKDF (reference sequence). The CDR3 spells CATSRDTAGRGTEAFF. CDR3 in DNA: TGTGCCACCAGCAGAGATACTGCAGGGAGGGGCACTGAAGCTTTCTTT.

This clonotype was observed a handful of times. The chain recombines TRBV7-9 with TRBJ1-4; D is undetermined. The germline V gene has CDR1 SEHNR and CDR2 FQNEAQ (reference sequence). V was shortened by 8 bases and J by 8 bases, with 15 bases between the two germline ends. There are 13 residues in the CDR3. The CDR3 sequence: CASASTEGEKLFF. The CDR3 coding sequence is TGTGCCAGCGCTTCGACGGAAGGCGAAAAACTGTTTTTT.

The chain carries TRBV2 and TRBJ1-1; 9 nucleotides line up with TRBD1. This CDR3 is built from 14 residues. The J segment lost 6 bases and the V segment lost 6 bases, leaving 8 bases of the junction unmatched. In germline, CDR1 is SNHLY, CDR2 FYNNEI. The CDR3 loop reads CASRGQGRGPEAFF. The CDR3 region has the DNA TGTGCCAGCAGGGGACAGGGCCGCGGCCCTGAAGCTTTCTTT.

The sample holds a few counts of this clonotype. This rearrangement joins TRBV10-3 to TRBJ2-7; 8 bases line up with TRBD2. The germline V gene encodes CDR1 ENHRY and CDR2 SYGVKD. The CDR3 has 16 residues. J gave up 6 bases and V 2 bases, and 12 bases lay outside the gene matches. The CDR3 region has the DNA TGTGCCATCAGTGAGAGGACTAGCCGGAGATTTGCCGAGCAGTACTTC. Its translation: CAISERTSRRFAEQYF.

There are many counts of this clonotype. V and J are TRBV29-1 and TRBJ2-5; a weak D match, TRBD2 (6 bases). V lost 2 bases, J lost 2 bases, and 15 bases lay in between. The CDR3 totals 15 residues. Germline loops: CDR1 SQVTM, CDR2 ANQGSEA. The DNA of the CDR3 is TGCAGCGTTGAATATGGGGGGACGTATCAAGAGACCCAGTACTTC. It is translated as CSVEYGGTYQETQYF.

This clonotype was seen many times. A read error is likely, as this CDR3 ends without the conserved phenylalanine or tryptophan. No DNA is shown, since the ends of the CDR3 on it are uncertain; the CDR3 is the one TCRdb lists. The gene calls are TRBV15 and TRBJ1-6. The CDR3 sequence runs 11 residues, both termini included. The germline gives CDR1 LNHNV, CDR2 YYDKDF (reference sequence). CDR3 loop: CATSGTQGPDS.

A word on this clonotype: As the CDR3 is not closed by the conserved phenylalanine or tryptophan, this likely results from a read error. The rearrangement links TRBV7-2 to TRBJ2-5; 7 bases are a match to TRBD2. CDR1 and CDR2 from the germline V gene are SGHTA and FQGNSA. V lost 1 base, J lost 4 bases, and 12 bases stayed unmatched. The CDR3 has 17 amino acids. In nucleotides, the CDR3 is TGTGCCAGCAGCTTAGGTGGGGCGGGAGTCTTGCGAGAGACCCAGTACCTC. This codes for CASSLGGAGVLRETQYL.

In this sample, this clonotype turned up many times. This chain uses TRBV2 with TRBJ1-3; D not resolved. Germline assignment: CDR1 SNHLY and CDR2 FYNNEI. This CDR3 has 15 amino acids. V was shortened by 6 bases and J by 4 bases, with 16 bases between the two germline ends. CDR3: CASSLDVGSGNTIYF. The CDR3 region has the DNA TGTGCCAGCAGCCTTGACGTAGGGAGCGGAAACACCATATATTTT.